The present T cell receptor (beta chain) was sequenced within a study of PD-1 blockade in classical Hodgkin lymphoma. Study as a whole: The patients were dosed with nivolumab 3 mg/kg, infused intravenously every 2 weeks.

The ends were cut back, 1 base at V and 0 bases at J, with 10 bases in the middle. The CDR3 is made up of 15 amino acids. Germline CDR1 is MGHRA and CDR2 is YSYEKL. Sequenced by immunoSEQ multiplex PCR; TCRdb stores in-frame clones only, minus some. The sample holds over 25,000 clones, around 70% seen once. Stated time point: cycle 4 day 1 (C4D1), after 5 to 7 weeks of nivolumab. Following autologous stem cell transplantation, relapse occurred in every patient, and exposure to brentuximab vedotin varied. Classification of best responses gave complete response, partial response or progressive disease. The TCR was taken from a human donor with classical Hodgkin lymphoma. This sequence joins TRBV4-1 and TRBJ2-7; D is uncertain. Material: peripheral blood mononuclear cells (PBMCs), obtained before the fourth cycle of nivolumab. Here the CDR3 reads CASSQAVRSSYEQYF. In DNA form, the CDR3 reads TGCGCCAGCAGCCAAGCGGTTAGGAGCTCCTACGAGCAGTACTTC.